This T cell receptor (beta chain) appears in the sequencing data of a study of shared clonotypes between healthy human individuals. Points from the study as a whole: On the whole, naive subsets had larger estimated richness than memory subsets had. Even with large depth, rarefaction showed that sorted-subset sequencing was incomplete.

CDR3 length: 13 residues. V was trimmed by 2 bases and J by 6 bases, leaving 11 bases between them. From germline, CDR1 is SGHRS and CDR2 YFSETQ. On this clone: The antigen is not known.

Profiling relied on immunoSEQ multiplex PCR, and the TCRdb table lists in-frame clones only, not all of them. The table lists about 2.4 million clones, over 85% of them singletons. Source material: naive CD4+ T cells sorted from blood. Subset indicated: CD45RA+ positively selected. This TCR was recovered from a man in his late teens or twenties in good health. J is TRBJ1-1 and V is TRBV5-1; weak D call: TRBD1 (5 bases). The CDR3 is CASSLGTDAEAFF. CDR3 nucleotides: TGCGCCAGCAGCTTAGGGACGGACGCTGAAGCTTTCTTT.